The 14 T cell receptor beta chains reported below all come from one sample, sequenced in a study of T cell responses to AZD1222 COVID-19 vaccine. Profiled with immunoSEQ multiplex PCR; TCRdb holds only in-frame clones, not every one. The sample shows roughly 98,000 clones, about 88% of them seen only once. This sample comprised peripheral blood, obtained 28 days after the second AZD1222 dose. The receptor source for this set is an adult who received the AZD1222 COVID-19 vaccine.

A few counts support this clone. The rearrangement joins TRBV4-1 to TRBJ1-2, with 8 bases matching TRBD1. The CDR3 totals 16 residues. Unmatched junction bases numbered 12, after V lost 2 bases and J lost 7 bases. CDR1 MGHRA and CDR2 YSYEKL come from the germline V gene. In DNA form, the CDR3 reads TGCGCCAGCAGCCAACCTGGACAGGGTACGAAGGGTGGCTACACCTTC. It yields the protein CASSQPGQGTKGGYTF.

The chain combines TRBV2 with TRBJ2-1; 8 positions agree with TRBD2. Losses at the gene ends were 5 bases for V and 5 bases for J; bases not matched to a gene: 11. Per the germline V gene, CDR1 is SNHLY and CDR2 is FYNNEI. The CDR3 runs to 16 residues. The CDR3 DNA reads as TGTGCCAGCAGTTCCTTCGTGGGACTAGTAGACAATGAGCAGTTCTTC. Translated: CASSSFVGLVDNEQFF.

The V and J genes are TRBV2 and TRBJ1-2; D might be TRBD1 (6 bases). The V end was cut by 5 bases, the J end by 7 bases, with 11 bases between. This CDR3 has 12 amino acids. The V gene's germline CDR1 is SNHLY and CDR2 FYNNEI. CDR3 bases: TGTGCCAGCAGTACAGGGTTTGCTGGCTACACCTTC. Its translation: CASSTGFAGYTF.

This chain links TRBV3-1 (or the pseudogene TRBV3-2) with TRBJ1-5; the D is unclear. The CDR3 consists of 12 residues. Trimming cost V 1 base and J 4 bases, with 2 bases left between them. From germline, CDR1 is LGHDT and CDR2 YNNKEL (reference sequence). CDR3: CASSQANQPQHF. The CDR3 bases are TGTGCCAGCAGCCAAGCAAATCAGCCCCAGCATTTT.

The chain has TRBV4-1 and TRBJ1-3, with TRBD1 identical over 9 bases. V was clipped by 4 bases and J by 4 bases; unmatched bases: 8. The CDR3 sequence is 16 residues long. CDR1 is MGHRA and CDR2 is YSYEKL in the germline V gene. CDR3: CASSLGTGRGGNTIYF. The CDR3 DNA follows: TGCGCCAGCAGCCTCGGGACAGGGAGAGGGGGAAACACCATATATTTT.

This rearrangement joins TRBV11-2 to TRBJ2-1, with D tentatively TRBD1 or TRBD2 (5 bases each). CDR1 SGHAT and CDR2 FQNNGV come from the germline V gene. The V gene lost 3 bases and the J gene lost 4 bases, with 10 bases spanning the gap. This CDR3 is built from 14 residues. The CDR3 DNA reads TGTGCCAGCAGCTTTCTGGGACCGTACAATGAGCAGTTCTTC. Its translation is CASSFLGPYNEQFF.

The chain couples TRBV11-1 to TRBJ1-1; TRBD1 agrees at 7 bases. V lost 0 bases to trimming and J lost 3 bases; unmatched junction nucleotides: 7. The germline V gene has CDR1 SGHAT and CDR2 FQDESV (reference sequence). This CDR3 has 16 residues. CDR3 coding DNA: TGTGCCAGCAGCTTAGCGCCACAGGGGTCGGACACTGAAGCTTTCTTT. Translation gives CASSLAPQGSDTEAFF.

This chain connects TRBV30 to TRBJ1-5, with D uncertain. Germline V gene data show CDR1 as GTSNPN and CDR2 as SVGIG (reference sequence). V shed 2 bases and J shed 5 bases, with 13 bases lying between them. The CDR3 runs to 14 residues. CDR3 bases: TGTGCCTGGAGTAGTGGGAGCGCTGATCAGCCCCAGCATTTT. This translates into CAWSSGSADQPQHF.

The chain links TRBV27 to TRBJ1-2; a possible D gene is TRBD1 (6 bases). This CDR3 region has 15 residues. V shed 0 bases and J shed 2 bases, with 10 bases lying between them. Per the germline V gene, CDR1 is MNHEY and CDR2 is SMNVEV (reference sequence). CDR3 protein: CASSLSGAVNYGYTF. In nucleotides, the CDR3 is TGTGCCAGCAGTTTATCGGGGGCTGTGAACTATGGCTACACCTTC.

The chain recombines TRBV28 with TRBJ1-2; a weak D match, TRBD1 (6 bases). The CDR3 is 17 amino acids. CDR1 is MDHEN, CDR2 SYDVKM, per germline. V was clipped by 3 bases and J by 7 bases, with 24 bases between them. CDR3 loop: CASSLPVLSGDNGGYTF. In nucleotides, the CDR3 is TGTGCCAGCAGTTTGCCGGTCCTCTCAGGGGATAACGGTGGCTACACCTTC.

This chain joins TRBV11-2 and TRBJ2-2; a possible D gene is TRBD1 (6 bases). The CDR3 length is 16 residues. V was pared by 1 base and J by 1 base, with 10 bases between. Germline V gene lookup returns CDR1 SGHAT and CDR2 FQNNGV. The CDR3 is CASSLGGGENTGELFF. CDR3 coding DNA: TGTGCCAGCAGCTTAGGAGGGGGTGAGAACACCGGGGAGCTGTTTTTT.

V is TRBV6-5 and J is TRBJ2-7, with 7 bases that match TRBD1. Looked up from germline, CDR1 is MNHEY and CDR2 is SVGAGI. The CDR3 has 14 residues. V was pared by 6 bases and J by 0 bases, with 5 bases of the junction left unmatched. The CDR3 bases are TGTGCCAGCAGCCACGGACAGGCCTCCTACGAGCAGTACTTC. Protein product: CASSHGQASYEQYF.

The DNA of the CDR3 is TGTGCCAGTAGCCGGCAAAAGGGGTCCTCTGGAAACACCATATATTTT. Translation gives CASSRQKGSSGNTIYF. The rearrangement links TRBV19 to TRBJ1-3; D might be TRBD1 (5 bases). The V end lost 6 bases, the J end lost 0 bases, and 15 bases lay between the germline ends. CDR3 length: 16 residues. Germline CDR1 reads LNHDA; CDR2 reads SQIVND (reference sequence).

As DNA, the CDR3 is TGCGCCAGCAGCCAAAGTCCGGGACTGTGGGGGGGTGAAGCTTTCTTT. Protein: CASSQSPGLWGGEAFF. The chain employs TRBV4-1 and TRBJ1-1; D perhaps matches TRBD1 (5 bases). V lost 2 bases to trimming and J lost 7 bases, with 20 bases between them. In germline, CDR1 is MGHRA, CDR2 YSYEKL. The CDR3 runs to 16 residues.